What follows are 32 T cell receptor beta chains derived from one specimen sequenced in a study of OX40 agonist ivuxolimab in advanced cancers. The data were produced by immunoSEQ multiplex PCR, yet TCRdb's version contains in-frame clones alone and is incomplete. The sample yields roughly 63,000 clones, 80% to 85% seen once. The source material was CD4+ or CD8+ T cells sorted from blood, sampled in a trial of the OX40 agonist ivuxolimab. The origin of the receptors is an adult with an advanced solid tumor such as melanoma, head and neck, liver or kidney cancer.

This chain uses TRBV6-6 with TRBJ2-7; 8 positions agree with TRBD1. CDR3 length: 12 amino acids. V lost 6 bases, J lost 5 bases, and 3 bases stayed unmatched. The germline V gene has CDR1 MNHNY and CDR2 SVGAGI (reference sequence). Here the CDR3 DNA reads TGTGCCAGCAGCCTGGACAGGGACGAGCAGTACTTC. Translating it yields CASSLDRDEQYF.

The chain has TRBV4-2 and TRBJ2-5; D might be TRBD1 (6 bases). This CDR3 contains 13 residues. Trimming removed 1 base at V and 9 bases at J, with 12 bases between. From germline, CDR1 is LGHNA and CDR2 YNFKEQ. The CDR3 bases are TGTGCCAGCAGCCAAGTTGGGGGCCGGGCCCAGTACTTC. Translation gives CASSQVGGRAQYF.

This chain joins TRBV10-3 and TRBJ1-4; D is unresolved. Germline lookup yields CDR1 ENHRY and CDR2 SYGVKD. The CDR3 spans 13 residues. V gave up 3 bases and J gave up 10 bases, with 12 bases separating them. The CDR3 coding sequence is TGTGCCATCAGTGATCTGGGCACGGGAAAACTGTTTTTT. Residues: CAISDLGTGKLFF.

In this sample, this clone turned up a few times. The chain employs TRBV30 and TRBJ1-4, with TRBD1 as a possible D gene (5 bases). Germline V gene lookup returns CDR1 GTSNPN and CDR2 SVGIG (reference sequence). The CDR3 is made up of 13 amino acids. The germline V and J ends were trimmed by 5 bases and 12 bases, with 19 bases remaining between them. The CDR3 nucleotides read TGTGCCTGGGGGGCCAGGGCCAAGGTAGAACTGTTTTTT. Residues: CAWGARAKVELFF.

This clone was picked up a small number of times. The CDR3 spells CASSLGWGADSPLHF. CDR3 in DNA: TGTGCCAGCAGTTTGGGGTGGGGGGCTGATTCACCCCTCCACTTT. V usage is TRBV28 and J usage is TRBJ1-6; the D gene is possibly TRBD1 (6 bases). The germline V gene has CDR1 MDHEN and CDR2 SYDVKM. Deletions cut 3 bases from V and 8 bases from J, with 14 bases between. The CDR3 covers 15 residues. Together with reference TRBV28 and TRBJ1-6, the CDR3 gives the full variable domain: DVKVTQSSRYLVKRTGEKVFLECVQDMDHENMFWYRQDPGLGLRLIYFSYDVKMKEKGDIPEGYSVSREKKERFSLILESASTNQTSMYLCASSLGWGADSPLHFGNGTRLTVT.

The chain couples TRBV28 to TRBJ1-6, with D hard to call. CDR3 length: 15 amino acids. Trimming stripped 8 bases from V and 9 bases from J, with 20 bases between. From germline, CDR1 is MDHEN and CDR2 SYDVKM. The CDR3 loop reads CASGPLTARSSPLHF. CDR3 bases: TGTGCCAGCGGGCCCTTGACTGCCAGGAGTTCACCCCTCCACTTT. Complete variable domain (other parts from reference TRBV28 and TRBJ1-6): DVKVTQSSRYLVKRTGEKVFLECVQDMDHENMFWYRQDPGLGLRLIYFSYDVKMKEKGDIPEGYSVSREKKERFSLILESASTNQTSMYLCASGPLTARSSPLHFGNGTRLTVT.

V usage is TRBV2 and J usage is TRBJ1-1, with D possibly matching TRBD1 (5 bases). The germline CDR1 and CDR2 sequences are SNHLY and FYNNEI. The CDR3 consists of 13 residues. Trimming stripped 7 bases from V and 0 bases from J, with 9 bases between. CDR3 nucleotide sequence: TGTGCCAGCATGACAGCCATGAACACTGAAGCTTTCTTT. Its protein product is CASMTAMNTEAFF. Supplemented by reference TRBV2 and TRBJ1-1, the full variable domain reads EPEVTQTPSHQVTQMGQEVILRCVPISNHLYFYWYRQILGQKVEFLVSFYNNEISEKSEIFDDQFSVERPDGSNFTLKIRSTKLEDSAMYFCASMTAMNTEAFFGQGTRLTVV.

The rearrangement links TRBV29-1 to TRBJ1-2; 7 bases line up with TRBD1. CDR1 is SQVTM, CDR2 ANQGSEA, per germline. The CDR3 sequence is 14 residues long. Trimming cost V 2 bases and J 8 bases; bases outside gene matches: 11. CDR3 loop: CSVEIDRVSGGYTF. The CDR3 bases are TGCAGCGTTGAAATTGACAGGGTATCGGGCGGCTACACCTTC.

The count of this clone is one. The rearrangement joins TRBV2 to TRBJ2-7, with D maybe TRBD2 (6 bases). The CDR3 contains 15 residues. V was shortened by 6 bases and J by 1 base, with 16 bases between the two germline ends. The germline V gene encodes CDR1 SNHLY and CDR2 FYNNEI. CDR3 DNA: TGTGCCAGCAGGCGGGACGGGGCGGAGTCCTACGAGCAGTACTTC. Its translation: CASRRDGAESYEQYF.

This clone occurred a few times. This rearrangement joins TRBV11-2 to TRBJ2-2; the D is unclear. There are 13 residues in the CDR3. Germline CDR1 and CDR2: SGHAT and FQNNGV. Trimming shortened V by 9 bases and J by 0 bases, and 8 bases separated the two germline ends. CDR3 sequence (DNA): TGTGCCAGTAAGAGCCCGAACACCGGGGAGCTGTTTTTT. Translation: CASKSPNTGELFF. Complete variable domain (other parts from reference TRBV11-2 and TRBJ2-2): EAGVAQSPRYKIIEKRQSVAFWCNPISGHATLYWYQQILGQGPKLLIQFQNNGVVDDSQLPKDRFSAERLKGVDSTLKIQPAKLEDSAVYLCASKSPNTGELFFGEGSRLTVL.

This clone was observed a few times. V and J are TRBV5-1 and TRBJ1-6; D not resolved. Germline loops: CDR1 SGHRS, CDR2 YFSETQ. The CDR3 spans 14 residues. Trimming cost V 4 bases and J 10 bases, with 15 bases left between them. The CDR3 DNA follows: TGCGCCAGCAGCGCCGGACCGACGAACTCACCCCTCCACTTT. The encoded protein is CASSAGPTNSPLHF.

A single count supports this clone. The V gene is TRBV5-1, the J gene TRBJ1-2; TRBD1 agrees at 10 bases. Germline lookup yields CDR1 SGHRS and CDR2 YFSETQ. The CDR3 has 16 amino acids. V was clipped by 0 bases and J by 6 bases; unmatched bases: 8. CDR3 bases: TGCGCCAGCAGCTTGGGACAGGGGGCGATGGGACATGGCTACACCTTC. This codes for CASSLGQGAMGHGYTF. The full variable domain, completed using reference TRBV5-1 and TRBJ1-2, is KAGVTQTPRYLIKTRGQQVTLSCSPISGHRSVSWYQQTPGQGLQFLFEYFSETQRNKGNFPGRFSGRQFSNSRSEMNVSTLELGDSALYLCASSLGQGAMGHGYTFGSGTRLTVV.

The chain is built from TRBV5-1 and TRBJ1-2; D remains unclear. V was shortened by 6 bases and J by 3 bases, with 9 bases between the two germline ends. CDR3 length: 12 residues. From germline, CDR1 is SGHRS and CDR2 YFSETQ. The CDR3 here is CASTRSDYGYTF. The CDR3 DNA reads as TGCGCCAGCACCCGCTCGGACTATGGCTACACCTTC.

The chain has TRBV11-2 and TRBJ1-1; no clear D gene. Trimming pared 3 bases from V and 1 base from J, leaving 6 bases between. The CDR3 loop spans 13 amino acids. CDR1 and CDR2 from the germline V gene are SGHAT and FQNNGV. CDR3 sequence: CASSFGQNTEAFF. The DNA of the CDR3 is TGTGCCAGCAGCTTTGGTCAGAACACTGAAGCTTTCTTT. Looking up the rest from reference TRBV11-2 and TRBJ1-1 gives the full variable domain: EAGVAQSPRYKIIEKRQSVAFWCNPISGHATLYWYQQILGQGPKLLIQFQNNGVVDDSQLPKDRFSAERLKGVDSTLKIQPAKLEDSAVYLCASSFGQNTEAFFGQGTRLTVV.

This clone was seen a few times. The chain carries TRBV5-1 and TRBJ1-2; no definite D call. This CDR3 contains 12 residues. Germline assignment: CDR1 SGHRS and CDR2 YFSETQ. V shed 0 bases and J shed 2 bases, with 2 bases lying between them. The CDR3 nucleotides read TGCGCCAGCAGCTTGGACAACTATGGCTACACCTTC. Encoded protein: CASSLDNYGYTF.

The V and J genes are TRBV2 and TRBJ2-1; D call uncertain. V lost 6 bases and J 0 bases, leaving 6 bases between the germline ends. The germline gives CDR1 SNHLY, CDR2 FYNNEI. The CDR3 consists of 13 residues. The CDR3 bases are TGTGCCAGCAGCCCTACCTCCTACAATGAGCAGTTCTTC. Translation: CASSPTSYNEQFF.

J is TRBJ2-7 and V is TRBV28; perhaps TRBD1 as D (5 bases). The V gene's germline CDR1 is MDHEN and CDR2 SYDVKM. The V end was cut by 6 bases, the J end by 1 base, with 16 bases between. The CDR3 sequence is 15 residues long. CDR3 sequence reads: CASRSQGGPSYEQYF. The CDR3 DNA reads as TGTGCCAGCAGATCTCAGGGCGGCCCTTCCTACGAGCAGTACTTC. The whole variable domain, filled in from reference TRBV28 and TRBJ2-7, reads DVKVTQSSRYLVKRTGEKVFLECVQDMDHENMFWYRQDPGLGLRLIYFSYDVKMKEKGDIPEGYSVSREKKERFSLILESASTNQTSMYLCASRSQGGPSYEQYFGPGTRLTVT.

J is TRBJ2-2 and V is TRBV4-1; 9 bases are shared with TRBD1. The CDR3 is 15 residues long. The V segment lost 7 bases and the J segment 6 bases; nucleotides outside the gene matches: 9. Looked up from germline, CDR1 is MGHRA and CDR2 is YSYEKL. DNA of the CDR3: TGCGCCAGCAACCCGTCGGGACAGGGTCCCGGGGAGCTGTTTTTT. Translating gives CASNPSGQGPGELFF.

The chain has TRBV5-4 and TRBJ1-4; 12 bases align to TRBD1. J was trimmed by 8 bases and V by 3 bases; bases with no gene match: 8. Per germline, CDR1 SGHNT and CDR2 YYREEE (reference sequence). The CDR3 length is 16 residues. CDR3 sequence (DNA): TGTGCCAGCAGCTCCCGCCGGGACAGGGGGCAGGAAAAACTGTTTTTT. Translating gives CASSSRRDRGQEKLFF.

This clone was counted between two and nine times. The J gene is TRBJ2-1, the V gene TRBV6-5; 9 bases align to TRBD1. The ends lost 4 bases at V and 8 bases at J; junction bases unmatched: 9. This CDR3 region has 15 residues. Germline V CDR1 and CDR2: MNHEY, SVGAGI. The CDR3 DNA follows: TGTGCCAGCAGTTCGGGACAGGGCGCTAGCCATGAGCAGTTCTTC. It is translated as CASSSGQGASHEQFF.

This chain connects TRBV28 to TRBJ1-6; possible D gene TRBD1, 6 bases. Per the germline V gene, CDR1 is MDHEN and CDR2 is SYDVKM. CDR3 length: 16 residues. The V and J ends lost 3 bases and 13 bases respectively, with 22 bases between them. The CDR3 DNA sequence: TGTGCCAGCAGTTTTTCCCAGGGCGCCAGGGGTTGGCCCCTCCACTTT. This encodes CASSFSQGARGWPLHF.

V gene TRBV6-1 combines with J gene TRBJ1-6, with D unclear. The CDR3 loop spans 14 amino acids. Germline assignment: CDR1 MNHNS and CDR2 SASEGT. Between the trimmed V and J ends, which lost 0 bases and 10 bases, there was a span of 10 bases. CDR3: CASSEAGWASPLHF. The CDR3 coding sequence is TGTGCCAGCAGTGAAGCAGGTTGGGCGTCACCCCTCCACTTT.

V gene TRBV11-2 combines with J gene TRBJ2-1, with D possibly TRBD2 on 5 matching bases. Between the trimmed V and J ends, which lost 1 base and 0 bases, there was a span of 10 bases. The CDR3 has 16 residues. From germline, CDR1 is SGHAT and CDR2 FQNNGV. The CDR3 region is CASSLVTGYSYNEQFF. The CDR3 region has the DNA TGTGCCAGCAGCTTAGTTACGGGGTACTCCTACAATGAGCAGTTCTTC. The full variable domain, its missing parts supplied by reference TRBV11-2 and TRBJ2-1, is EAGVAQSPRYKIIEKRQSVAFWCNPISGHATLYWYQQILGQGPKLLIQFQNNGVVDDSQLPKDRFSAERLKGVDSTLKIQPAKLEDSAVYLCASSLVTGYSYNEQFFGPGTRLTVL.

V is TRBV7-3 and J is TRBJ2-1; 15 bases match TRBD2. CDR1 SGHTA and CDR2 FQGTGA come from the germline V gene. The length of the CDR3 is 18 residues. V lost 5 bases to trimming and J lost 8 bases; unmatched junction nucleotides: 13. The CDR3 region is CASSAAFGTSGGFDEQFF. DNA of the CDR3: TGTGCCAGCAGCGCCGCGTTTGGGACTAGCGGGGGGTTCGATGAGCAGTTCTTC. Complete variable domain (other parts from reference TRBV7-3 and TRBJ2-1): GAGVSQTPSNKVTEKGKYVELRCDPISGHTALYWYRQSLGQGPEFLIYFQGTGAADDSGLPNDRFFAVRPEGSVSTLKIQRTERGDSAVYLCASSAAFGTSGGFDEQFFGPGTRLTVL.

This rearrangement joins TRBV30 to TRBJ1-1; D gene uncertain. The V and J ends lost 5 bases and 0 bases respectively, with 7 bases between them. CDR1 is GTSNPN and CDR2 is SVGIG in the germline V gene (reference sequence). The CDR3 totals 12 residues. CDR3 sequence (DNA): TGTGCCTGGGTGAAATTGAACACTGAAGCTTTCTTT. Protein sequence: CAWVKLNTEAFF.

Concerning this clone itself: The same CDR3 is also encoded by other DNA sequences in this sample. This chain joins TRBV30 and TRBJ2-5, with a weak D call TRBD2 (5 bases). This CDR3 comprises 13 residues. Deletions cut 2 bases from V and 4 bases from J, with 11 bases between. Germline V CDR1 and CDR2: GTSNPN, SVGIG (reference sequence). This CDR3 is CAWSRGLGETQYF. In DNA form, the CDR3 reads TGTGCCTGGAGTAGAGGGCTTGGAGAGACCCAGTACTTC.

The chain has TRBV5-1 and TRBJ1-3; maybe TRBD1 (5 bases). This CDR3 contains 14 residues. V was trimmed by 3 bases and J by 4 bases, leaving 11 bases between them. In germline, CDR1 is SGHRS, CDR2 YFSETQ. This CDR3 is CASSSGTAGNTIYF. The CDR3 DNA reads TGCGCCAGCAGCTCCGGGACGGCGGGAAACACCATATATTTT.

This clone has only a few counts. V is TRBV7-9 and J is TRBJ2-7; 8 nucleotides line up with TRBD1. With V trimmed by 3 bases and J by 4 bases, 8 bases remained unmatched. Germline V gives CDR1 SEHNR, CDR2 FQNEAQ (reference sequence). CDR3 length equals 15 residues. The CDR3 protein is CASSLEGTGPYEQYF. In DNA form, the CDR3 reads TGTGCCAGCAGCTTGGAGGGGACAGGACCGTACGAGCAGTACTTC.

The chain has TRBV10-3 and TRBJ2-3; D tentatively fits TRBD1 or TRBD2 (6 bases each). The CDR3 is 18 amino acids. The germline CDR1 and CDR2 sequences are ENHRY and SYGVKD. V was cut by 6 bases and J by 3 bases, with 25 bases left in between. The CDR3 DNA is TGTGCCATCAGGGGGCGCGTTCGGGGGCGCGGGTTGACAGATACGCAGTATTTT. It yields the protein CAIRGRVRGRGLTDTQYF.

The chain links TRBV10-3 to TRBJ1-2; 9 nucleotides line up with TRBD1. V was clipped by 2 bases and J by 6 bases; unmatched bases: 4. This CDR3 is 14 amino acids long. Germline CDR1 ENHRY, CDR2 SYGVKD. CDR3 bases: TGTGCCATCAGTGAGGGAACAGGGGGCAATGGCTACACCTTC. Residues: CAISEGTGGNGYTF.

This clone was found a few times. The rearrangement uses TRBV6-4 and TRBJ2-2; D is uncertain. CDR3 length: 13 amino acids. Trimming left V 2 bases short and J 7 bases short, with 8 bases between. Germline CDR1 is MRHNA and CDR2 is SNTAGT. The CDR3 region has the DNA TGTGCCAGCAGTGACACTACGTTCGGGGAGCTGTTTTTT. Amino acid sequence: CASSDTTFGELFF.

This chain connects TRBV5-6 to TRBJ2-3, with 11 nucleotides matching TRBD2. The CDR3 is made up of 16 amino acids. V gave up 4 bases and J gave up 2 bases; unmatched junction bases: 6. The germline V gene has CDR1 SGHDT and CDR2 YYEEEE. CDR3 bases: TGTGCCAGCAGCACGACTAGCGGGGTGATCACAGATACGCAGTATTTT. This encodes CASSTTSGVITDTQYF. The full variable domain, its missing parts supplied by reference TRBV5-6 and TRBJ2-3, is DAGVTQSPTHLIKTRGQQVTLRCSPKSGHDTVSWYQQALGQGPQFIFQYYEEEERQRGNFPDRFSGHQFPNYSSELNVNALLLGDSALYLCASSTTSGVITDTQYFGPGTRLTVL.